These 27 T cell receptor beta chains were sequenced from one sample in a study of CD8+ T cells in alopecia areata. TCR sequencing used cDNA made by reverse transcription of extracted RNA. Using immunoSEQ multiplex PCR, the repertoire was profiled, and TCRdb retains in-frame clones only, with some absent. This sample has under 350,000 clones, with roughly 64% found just once. Treatment of the sample: oral pan-JAK inhibitor, 5-10 mg twice daily. The source was CD4+ T cells sorted from blood, collected at week 24, from a patient treated with tofacitinib. These receptors originate from a human donor with alopecia areata.

V and J are TRBV4-2 and TRBJ2-7, with D possibly matching TRBD2 (6 bases). This CDR3 spans 13 amino acids. The germline gives CDR1 LGHNA, CDR2 YNFKEQ. Trimming shortened V by 0 bases and J by 6 bases, and 9 bases separated the two germline ends. CDR3 in amino acids: CASSQEGRTEQYF. CDR3 coding DNA: TGTGCCAGCAGCCAAGAAGGGAGGACCGAGCAGTACTTC.

The chain recombines TRBV5-1 with TRBJ1-1, with D unresolved. Trimming cost V 1 base and J 2 bases, with 12 bases left between them. This CDR3 has 15 residues. Germline V gene sequence: CDR1 SGHRS, CDR2 YFSETQ. The CDR3 region is CASSLSIPGNTEAFF. In DNA form, the CDR3 reads TGCGCCAGCAGCTTGAGTATTCCTGGAAACACTGAAGCTTTCTTT. Together with reference TRBV5-1 and TRBJ1-1, the CDR3 gives the full variable domain: KAGVTQTPRYLIKTRGQQVTLSCSPISGHRSVSWYQQTPGQGLQFLFEYFSETQRNKGNFPGRFSGRQFSNSRSEMNVSTLELGDSALYLCASSLSIPGNTEAFFGQGTRLTVV.

V usage is TRBV30 and J usage is TRBJ1-1; possibly TRBD1 for D (5 bases). Germline-derived CDR1 and CDR2 are GTSNPN and SVGIG (reference sequence). CDR3 length: 13 residues. Trimming cost V 2 bases and J 3 bases, with 10 bases left between them. The CDR3 DNA reads as TGTGCCTGGAGTTTGCAGGGAGACACTGAAGCTTTCTTT. Translation: CAWSLQGDTEAFF.

The chain employs TRBV5-4 and TRBJ2-7; 11 nucleotides agree with TRBD2. The germline V gene has CDR1 SGHNT and CDR2 YYREEE (reference sequence). J was trimmed by 1 base and V by 4 bases; bases with no gene match: 7. The CDR3 is 16 residues long. CDR3 protein: CASSSAGTSGSYEQYF. The CDR3 DNA reads TGTGCCAGCAGCAGCGCCGGGACTAGCGGTTCCTACGAGCAGTACTTC.

The chain carries TRBV11-2 and TRBJ2-5, with D perhaps being TRBD1 or TRBD2 (5 bases each). The length of the CDR3 is 12 residues. From germline, CDR1 is SGHAT and CDR2 FQNNGV. V was clipped by 6 bases and J by 5 bases, with 10 bases between them. DNA for the CDR3: TGTGCCAGCAGGAGGGGCGGCGAGACCCAGTACTTC. Protein sequence: CASRRGGETQYF.

The chain carries TRBV29-1 and TRBJ2-1; D is undetermined. From germline, CDR1 is SQVTM and CDR2 ANQGSEA. This CDR3 comprises 12 residues. The V gene lost 7 bases and the J gene lost 8 bases, with 15 bases spanning the gap. The CDR3 sequence: CSASTDFHEQFF. Here the CDR3 DNA reads TGCAGCGCTTCCACAGATTTTCATGAGCAGTTCTTC.

This clone turned up a few times. The rearrangement joins TRBV2 to TRBJ1-1, with 9 bases matching TRBD1. Looked up from germline, CDR1 is SNHLY and CDR2 is FYNNEI. This CDR3 spans 15 amino acids. The V and J ends lost 0 bases and 4 bases, in that order; junction bases with no gene match: 3. The CDR3 DNA is TGTGCCAGCAGTGAAGCGACAGGGGGATTCACTGAAGCTTTCTTT. Protein product: CASSEATGGFTEAFF.

This clone showed up just a few times. The V gene is TRBV29-1, the J gene TRBJ1-5; D gene unclear. V lost 4 bases to trimming and J lost 7 bases, with 14 bases between them. The CDR3 totals 13 residues. The V gene's germline CDR1 is SQVTM and CDR2 ANQGSEA. The CDR3 protein is CSVARSEGQPQHF. The DNA of the CDR3 is TGCAGCGTTGCCCGGTCCGAAGGGCAGCCCCAGCATTTT. Full variable domain (outside the CDR3, taken from reference TRBV29-1 and TRBJ1-5): SAVISQKPSRDICQRGTSLTIQCQVDSQVTMMFWYRQQPGQSLTLIATANQGSEATYESGFVIDKFPISRPNLTFSTLTVSNMSPEDSSIYLCSVARSEGQPQHFGDGTRLSIL.

This clone came up a few times. V and J are TRBV19 and TRBJ1-5; TRBD1 aligns across 8 bases. The CDR3 is made up of 13 amino acids. Trimming took 4 bases from V and 5 from J; bases not matched to a gene: 1. Germline CDR1 LNHDA, CDR2 SQIVND (reference sequence). CDR3 bases: TGTGCCAGTAGTACACAGGGGGATCAGCCCCAGCATTTT. It is translated as CASSTQGDQPQHF. Complete variable domain (other parts from reference TRBV19 and TRBJ1-5): DGGITQSPKYLFRKEGQNVTLSCEQNLNHDAMYWYRQDPGQGLRLIYYSQIVNDFQKGDIAEGYSVSREKKESFPLTVTSAQKNPTAFYLCASSTQGDQPQHFGDGTRLSIL.

The chain's CDR3 is CASPDPGQYSNQPQHF. CDR3 bases: TGTGCCAGCCCCGACCCCGGACAGTATAGCAATCAGCCCCAGCATTTT. The J gene is TRBJ1-5, the V gene TRBV7-3, with D possibly being TRBD1 (6 bases). Germline lookup yields CDR1 SGHTA and CDR2 FQGTGA. This CDR3 contains 16 residues. The V end was cut by 8 bases, the J end by 0 bases, with 17 bases between.

The chain carries TRBV7-2 and TRBJ2-5; D possibly corresponds to TRBD2 (5 bases). Trimming took 2 bases from V and 2 from J, leaving 9 bases between them. CDR1 and CDR2 (germline): SGHTA, FQGNSA. The CDR3 runs 14 residues. CDR3 bases: TGTGCCAGCAGCTTAAGAGGACTTCAAGAGACCCAGTACTTC. It specifies CASSLRGLQETQYF.

The gene calls are TRBV30 and TRBJ2-7; TRBD1 agrees at 10 bases. Germline CDR1 and CDR2: GTSNPN and SVGIG (reference sequence). V was clipped by 7 bases and J by 5 bases; unmatched bases: 5. The CDR3 has 12 amino acids. CDR3 nucleotides: TGTGCCTTAGACAGGGGGCGAAACGAGCAGTACTTC. This gives the protein CALDRGRNEQYF.

The chain has TRBV6-5 and TRBJ1-4, with 8 bases fitting TRBD1. Germline V gene lookup returns CDR1 MNHEY and CDR2 SVGAGI. Losses at the gene ends were 9 bases for V and 7 bases for J; bases not matched to a gene: 7. This CDR3 has 13 residues. CDR3 coding DNA: TGTGCCAGTTCCGGGACAGGTCCTGAAAAACTGTTTTTT. Its protein is CASSGTGPEKLFF.

A word on this clone: The same CDR3 arises from other DNA sequences in this sample as well. The chain combines TRBV29-1 with TRBJ1-1, with D possibly TRBD1 on 6 matching bases. V was shortened by 1 base and J by 1 base, with 7 bases between the two germline ends. The germline CDR1 and CDR2 sequences are SQVTM and ANQGSEA. The length of the CDR3 is 13 residues. CDR3 amino acids: CSVEGGRNTEAFF. CDR3 bases: TGCAGCGTTGAAGGGGGGCGGAACACTGAAGCTTTCTTT.

This chain uses TRBV6-1 with TRBJ1-5; no clear D. CDR3 length equals 16 residues. Germline V lookup: CDR1 MNHNS, CDR2 SASEGT. V lost 1 base and J 6 bases, leaving 16 bases between the germline ends. The CDR3 loop is CASSEGSARASQPQHF. As DNA, the CDR3 is TGTGCCAGCAGTGAAGGATCCGCCAGAGCGAGTCAGCCCCAGCATTTT.

J is TRBJ2-7 and V is TRBV5-1; D possibly uses TRBD1 or TRBD2 (5 bases each). Trimming removed 3 bases at V and 6 bases at J, with 10 bases between. Germline CDR1 is SGHRS and CDR2 is YFSETQ. The CDR3 is made up of 12 amino acids. The CDR3 bases are TGCGCCAGCAGCTCACTGGGGACCGAGCAGTACTTC. Residues: CASSSLGTEQYF. The full variable domain, in which reference TRBV5-1 and TRBJ2-7 provide the parts outside the CDR3, is KAGVTQTPRYLIKTRGQQVTLSCSPISGHRSVSWYQQTPGQGLQFLFEYFSETQRNKGNFPGRFSGRQFSNSRSEMNVSTLELGDSALYLCASSSLGTEQYFGPGTRLTVT.

The V gene is TRBV29-1, the J gene TRBJ1-3, with D uncertain. Germline V gene sequence: CDR1 SQVTM, CDR2 ANQGSEA. With 4 bases removed from V and 0 bases from J, the gap between germline ends came to 10 bases. The CDR3 length is 14 residues. The CDR3 DNA sequence: TGCAGCGTTGCGGGCAGACTCTCTGGAAACACCATATATTTT. Encoded protein: CSVAGRLSGNTIYF.

This clone was found once. V gene TRBV4-1 combines with J gene TRBJ2-6; D tentatively fits TRBD1 or TRBD2 (5 bases each). V was clipped by 3 bases and J by 4 bases, with 10 bases between them. Germline values: CDR1 MGHRA, CDR2 YSYEKL. This CDR3 region has 15 residues. The CDR3 sequence is CASSQQGPGANVLTF. The CDR3 region has the DNA TGCGCCAGCAGCCAGCAGGGACCGGGGGCCAACGTCCTGACTTTC.

This clone was counted only a few times. The chain links TRBV29-1 to TRBJ2-1; no clear D gene. The ends were cut back, 4 bases at V and 3 bases at J, with 7 bases in the middle. Germline V gene lookup returns CDR1 SQVTM and CDR2 ANQGSEA. This CDR3 spans 12 amino acids. Here the CDR3 reads CSVGAGYNEQFF. For the CDR3, the DNA is TGCAGCGTTGGGGCCGGCTACAATGAGCAGTTCTTC.

V gene TRBV28 combines with J gene TRBJ2-3, with D possibly TRBD2 on 6 matching bases. The V gene's germline CDR1 is MDHEN and CDR2 SYDVKM. V was trimmed by 6 bases and J by 1 base, leaving 8 bases between them. The CDR3 has 13 amino acids. CDR3 sequence reads: CASSGGGTDTQYF. In DNA form, the CDR3 reads TGTGCCAGCAGCGGCGGGGGCACAGATACGCAGTATTTT.

The chain carries TRBV23-1 and TRBJ1-5, with D uncertain. TRBV23-1 qualifies as an ORF whose function is uncertain. The CDR3 length is 14 residues. V was shortened by 0 bases and J by 6 bases, with 9 bases between the two germline ends. CDR3 DNA: TGCGCCAGCAGTCAATCGGGCGCAGGTCAGCCCCAGCATTTT. Residues: CASSQSGAGQPQHF.

The chain joins TRBV30 to TRBJ1-5, with a possible D match to TRBD1 (5 bases). The CDR3 covers 16 residues. Germline values: CDR1 GTSNPN, CDR2 SVGIG (reference sequence). V lost 5 bases and J lost 3, with 20 bases in between. The CDR3 reads CAWGGGESPFNQPQHF. The CDR3 nucleotides are TGTGCCTGGGGCGGGGGTGAGAGCCCCTTCAATCAGCCCCAGCATTTT.

The chain carries TRBV30 and TRBJ2-5; unclear D gene. Germline CDR1 reads GTSNPN; CDR2 reads SVGIG (reference sequence). The length of the CDR3 is 12 residues. Trimming removed 0 bases at V and 4 bases at J, with 6 bases between. Here the CDR3 DNA reads TGTGCCTGGAGTGTATTTCGAGAGACCCAGTACTTC. It encodes CAWSVFRETQYF.

This chain links TRBV5-6 with TRBJ2-1; TRBD2 agrees at 12 bases. Germline assignment: CDR1 SGHDT and CDR2 YYEEEE. V dropped 1 base and J dropped 7; count of bases not matched to a gene: 3. The CDR3 runs 15 residues. As DNA, the CDR3 is TGTGCCAGCAGCTTGCGGGGACTAGCGGGTAATGAGCAGTTCTTC. Translated: CASSLRGLAGNEQFF.

The chain links TRBV7-2 to TRBJ2-2; tentative D call: TRBD2 (5 bases). The CDR3 loop spans 15 amino acids. With 6 bases removed from V and 1 base from J, the gap between germline ends came to 12 bases. CDR1 and CDR2 from the germline V gene are SGHTA and FQGNSA. The DNA for the CDR3 is TGTGCCAGCAGACGGAGACGGGAGAACACCGGGGAGCTGTTTTTT. Its protein is CASRRRRENTGELFF.

This chain joins TRBV5-1 and TRBJ1-1; D ambiguous. The germline gives CDR1 SGHRS, CDR2 YFSETQ. This CDR3 region has 13 residues. Trimming removed 1 base at V and 1 base at J, with 5 bases between. For the CDR3, the DNA is TGCGCCAGCAGCTTGAAGGAGAACACTGAAGCTTTCTTT. Translating it yields CASSLKENTEAFF.

The rearrangement joins TRBV28 to TRBJ2-6, with a tentative D call TRBD1 (6 bases). This CDR3 is 16 amino acids long. V was shortened by 8 bases and J by 6 bases, with 20 bases between the two germline ends. Germline CDR1 reads MDHEN; CDR2 reads SYDVKM. CDR3 DNA: TGTGCCAGCGGGACACGTACTGTCCTAGTGGCCAACGTCCTGACTTTC. It yields the protein CASGTRTVLVANVLTF.